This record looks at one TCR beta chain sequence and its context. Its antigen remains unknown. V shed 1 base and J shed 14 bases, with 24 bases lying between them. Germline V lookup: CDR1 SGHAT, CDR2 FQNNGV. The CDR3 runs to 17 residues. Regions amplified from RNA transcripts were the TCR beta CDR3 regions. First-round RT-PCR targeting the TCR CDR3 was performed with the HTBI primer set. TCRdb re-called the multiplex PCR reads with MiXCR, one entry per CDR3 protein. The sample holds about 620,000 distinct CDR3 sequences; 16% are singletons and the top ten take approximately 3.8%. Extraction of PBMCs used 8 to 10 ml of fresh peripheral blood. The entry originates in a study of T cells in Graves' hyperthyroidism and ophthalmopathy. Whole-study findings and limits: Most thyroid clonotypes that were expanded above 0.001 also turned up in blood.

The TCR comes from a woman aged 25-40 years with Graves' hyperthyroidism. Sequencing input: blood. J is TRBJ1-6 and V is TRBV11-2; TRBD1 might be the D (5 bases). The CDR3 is CASSLGGAPAGFWSLHF. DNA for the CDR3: TGTGCCAGCAGCTTAGGCGGGGCACCGGCGGGGTTTTGGTCCCTCCACTTT.